This T cell receptor (beta chain) was sequenced during a study of PD-1 blockade in classical Hodgkin lymphoma. All trial patients relapsed after autologous stem cell transplantation. About this clone: Its antigen is unidentified.

Study findings and constraints: While CD8+ TCR diversity did not rise significantly by C4D1, CD4+ TCR diversity did.

CDR1 and CDR2 (germline): SGHTA, FQGTGA. The CDR3 loop spans 13 amino acids. The V end lost 3 bases, the J end lost 2 bases, and 7 bases lay between the germline ends. The table came from immunoSEQ multiplex PCR; TCRdb's copy has only in-frame clones and leaves some out. The table shows under 75,000 clones, with 85% to 90% occurring only once. The receptor's source is a human donor with classical Hodgkin lymphoma. This sample comprised peripheral blood mononuclear cells (PBMCs), obtained before the second cycle of nivolumab. This chain uses TRBV7-3 with TRBJ2-5; D is uncertain. The CDR3 protein is CASSLGLQETQYF. CDR3 nucleotides: TGTGCCAGCAGCTTGGGCCTACAAGAGACCCAGTACTTC.